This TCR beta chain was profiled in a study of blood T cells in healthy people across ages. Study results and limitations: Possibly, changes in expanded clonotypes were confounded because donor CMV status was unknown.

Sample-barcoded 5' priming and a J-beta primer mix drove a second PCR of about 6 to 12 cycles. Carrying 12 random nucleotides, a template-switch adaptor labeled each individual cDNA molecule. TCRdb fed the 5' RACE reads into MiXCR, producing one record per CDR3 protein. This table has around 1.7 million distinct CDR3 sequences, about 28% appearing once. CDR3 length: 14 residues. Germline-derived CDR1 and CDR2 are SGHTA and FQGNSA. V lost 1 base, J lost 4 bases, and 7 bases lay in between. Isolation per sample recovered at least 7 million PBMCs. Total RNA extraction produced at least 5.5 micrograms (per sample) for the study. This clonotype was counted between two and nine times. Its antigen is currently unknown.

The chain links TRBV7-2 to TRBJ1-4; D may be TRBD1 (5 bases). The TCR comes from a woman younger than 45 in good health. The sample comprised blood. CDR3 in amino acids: CASSLDGHNEKLFF. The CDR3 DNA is TGTGCCAGCAGCTTAGACGGACATAATGAAAAACTGTTTTTT.